Presented here are 17 T cell receptor beta chains from one specimen sequenced in a study of blood T cell repertoires in COVID-19. Repertoires were generated with immunoSEQ multiplex PCR, while TCRdb's copy carries only in-frame clones and drops some. This table has 150,000 to 200,000 clones, about 86% appearing once. The sample was peripheral blood. The receptors here all came from a human donor with acute or convalescent COVID-19. The donor label of this sample is uncertain.

V is TRBV6-5 and J is TRBJ2-7; D possibly corresponds to TRBD1 (6 bases). The CDR3 spans 16 residues. V dropped 0 bases and J dropped 7 bases, with 19 bases sitting between them. Looked up from germline, CDR1 is MNHEY and CDR2 is SVGAGI. The CDR3 sequence: CASSYSGTLPSGEQYF. DNA of the CDR3: TGTGCCAGCAGTTACTCAGGGACACTACCCTCGGGGGAGCAGTACTTC.

The J gene is TRBJ2-2, the V gene TRBV10-2; no clear D gene. This CDR3 has 15 residues. From germline, CDR1 is WSHSY and CDR2 SAAADI. V lost 0 bases and J lost 2, with 7 bases in between. CDR3 loop: CASSESARNTGELFF. CDR3 coding DNA: TGCGCCAGCAGTGAGTCAGCGCGCAACACCGGGGAGCTGTTTTTT.

The chain has TRBV27 and TRBJ2-4; the D gene is possibly TRBD2 (5 bases). The CDR3 sequence is 14 residues long. CDR1 and CDR2 (germline): MNHEY, SMNVEV (reference sequence). V lost 4 bases, J lost 3 bases, and 10 bases lay in between. CDR3 protein: CASSYRGFKNIQYF. The CDR3, as DNA: TGTGCCAGCAGTTACAGAGGGTTCAAAAACATTCAGTACTTC.

Here the CDR3 DNA reads TGTGCCAGTACCTCGGCGGGACAGGCCCATCAGCCCCAGCATTTT. Its translation is CASTSAGQAHQPQHF. The J gene is TRBJ1-5, the V gene TRBV19, with 8 bases lining up with TRBD1. The CDR3 is 15 amino acids. V gave up 7 bases and J gave up 5 bases; unmatched junction bases: 10. The germline V gene encodes CDR1 LNHDA and CDR2 SQIVND (reference sequence).

The rearrangement links TRBV18 to TRBJ2-1; possible D gene TRBD1, 7 bases. This CDR3 has 17 amino acids. Trimming removed 2 bases at V and 0 bases at J, with 14 bases between. CDR1 is KGHSH and CDR2 is LQKENI in the germline V gene. CDR3: CASSPTQGGSSYNEQFF. The CDR3 DNA is TGTGCCAGCTCACCAACTCAGGGGGGCAGCTCCTACAATGAGCAGTTCTTC.

The V and J genes are TRBV5-1 and TRBJ2-5; 8 bases are shared with TRBD1. The CDR3 loop spans 14 amino acids. Germline V lookup: CDR1 SGHRS, CDR2 YFSETQ. J was trimmed by 7 bases and V by 3 bases; bases with no gene match: 8. In nucleotides, the CDR3 is TGCGCCAGCAGCTCGGACAGGGCTTCAGGGACCCAGTACTTC. It codes for CASSSDRASGTQYF. The full variable domain, rest sourced from reference TRBV5-1 and TRBJ2-5, is KAGVTQTPRYLIKTRGQQVTLSCSPISGHRSVSWYQQTPGQGLQFLFEYFSETQRNKGNFPGRFSGRQFSNSRSEMNVSTLELGDSALYLCASSSDRASGTQYFGPGTRLLVL.

The genes are TRBV27 and TRBJ2-3; 9 nucleotides align to TRBD2. Germline V gives CDR1 MNHEY, CDR2 SMNVEV (reference sequence). This CDR3 comprises 16 residues. Trimming took 5 bases from V and 1 from J; bases not matched to a gene: 7. CDR3 residues: CASSLTIAGGTDTQYF. CDR3 nucleotide sequence: TGTGCCAGCAGTCTCACCATAGCGGGGGGCACAGATACGCAGTATTTT.

This clone was detected only once. Other DNA sequences within the sample encode an identical CDR3. CDR3 DNA sequence: TGTGCCAGCTCACCACCGAGAAACACTGAAGCTTTCTTT. The encoded protein is CASSPPRNTEAFF. The rearrangement joins TRBV18 to TRBJ1-1; D is unclear. Germline V gene data show CDR1 as KGHSH and CDR2 as LQKENI. The CDR3 runs 13 residues. The germline V and J ends were trimmed by 0 bases and 2 bases, with 4 bases remaining between them.

The chain employs TRBV29-1 and TRBJ1-3; D unresolved. The ends were cut back, 4 bases at V and 0 bases at J, with 7 bases in the middle. The V gene's germline CDR1 is SQVTM and CDR2 ANQGSEA. The CDR3 contains 13 residues. This CDR3 is CSVVYSSGNTIYF. The CDR3 DNA is TGCAGCGTTGTCTACAGCTCTGGAAACACCATATATTTT. Full variable domain (rest looked up from reference TRBV29-1 and TRBJ1-3): SAVISQKPSRDICQRGTSLTIQCQVDSQVTMMFWYRQQPGQSLTLIATANQGSEATYESGFVIDKFPISRPNLTFSTLTVSNMSPEDSSIYLCSVVYSSGNTIYFGEGSWLTVV.

The gene calls are TRBV11-3 and TRBJ2-1; 12 nucleotides agree with TRBD2. V dropped 1 base and J dropped 8; count of bases not matched to a gene: 3. The germline CDR1 and CDR2 sequences are SGHNT and YENEEA. CDR3 length: 15 amino acids. CDR3: CASSLVGLAGDEQFF. CDR3 DNA: TGTGCCAGCAGCTTAGTGGGACTAGCGGGCGATGAGCAGTTCTTC. The variable domain in full, completed from reference TRBV11-3 and TRBJ2-1, reads EAGVVQSPRYKIIEKKQPVAFWCNPISGHNTLYWYLQNLGQGPELLIRYENEEAVDDSQLPKDRFSAERLKGVDSTLKIQPAELGDSAVYLCASSLVGLAGDEQFFGPGTRLTVL.

This chain uses TRBV19 with TRBJ2-3, with TRBD1 as a possible D gene (5 bases). Between the trimmed V and J ends, which lost 7 bases and 1 base, there was a span of 9 bases. This CDR3 is 13 amino acids long. The germline CDR1 and CDR2 sequences are LNHDA and SQIVND (reference sequence). The CDR3 DNA is TGTGCCAGTAATAACAGGCGCACAGATACGCAGTATTTT. Translated: CASNNRRTDTQYF.

Only one count was recorded for this clone. The rearrangement uses TRBV7-2 and TRBJ2-1, with 13 bases matching TRBD2. V dropped 5 bases and J dropped 7; count of bases not matched to a gene: 2. The germline V gene encodes CDR1 SGHTA and CDR2 FQGNSA. The CDR3 consists of 14 residues. CDR3 residues: CASSTSGRGNEQFF. CDR3 in DNA: TGTGCCAGCAGCACTAGCGGGAGGGGGAATGAGCAGTTCTTC.

Remarks on this clone: This sample also contains other DNA sequences that code for the same CDR3. This sequence joins TRBV29-1 and TRBJ2-1; 11 bases are shared with TRBD2. Trimming took 6 bases from V and 0 from J; bases not matched to a gene: 7. The germline gives CDR1 SQVTM, CDR2 ANQGSEA. This CDR3 is built from 16 residues. CDR3 coding DNA: TGCAGCGTCACTGGACTAGCGGGCAGCTCCTACAATGAGCAGTTCTTC. This encodes CSVTGLAGSSYNEQFF.

The chain carries TRBV11-2 and TRBJ1-1; D remains ambiguous. Looked up from germline, CDR1 is SGHAT and CDR2 is FQNNGV. The ends were cut back, 7 bases at V and 0 bases at J, with 12 bases in the middle. The CDR3 is 14 residues long. CDR3 sequence (DNA): TGTGCCAGCACCCCTCTTGCGGTGAACACTGAAGCTTTCTTT. Translating it yields CASTPLAVNTEAFF.

This clone was picked up a small number of times. CDR3 in DNA: TGTGCCAGCAGTCATTGGGCAGGGCCTGAGACCCAGTACTTC. Its protein product is CASSHWAGPETQYF. The chain has TRBV5-6 and TRBJ2-5, with D possibly TRBD1 on 5 matching bases. V was trimmed by 5 bases and J by 5 bases, leaving 16 bases between them. This CDR3 region has 14 residues. The V gene's germline CDR1 is SGHDT and CDR2 YYEEEE.

The chain uses TRBV10-1 and TRBJ2-5; 10 positions agree with TRBD1. V trimming: 4 bases; J trimming: 2 bases; junction bases outside the gene matches: 1. The CDR3 has 14 amino acids. From germline, CDR1 is WNHNN and CDR2 SYGVQD (reference sequence). CDR3 sequence (DNA): TGCGCCAGCAGTGGGGGACAGGGGCAAGAGACCCAGTACTTC. Translation gives CASSGGQGQETQYF.

This sequence joins TRBV9 and TRBJ2-3; D not certain. V gave up 5 bases and J gave up 6 bases, with 19 bases separating them. Per the germline V gene, CDR1 is SGDLS and CDR2 is YYNGEE. The CDR3 is made up of 15 amino acids. As DNA, the CDR3 is TGTGCCAGCAGTTTCGCGGTCGGATCGATGGATACGCAGTATTTT. It encodes CASSFAVGSMDTQYF.